The rows below give T cell receptor beta chains drawn from one sample of a study of beta chain features in type 1 diabetes. The table came from immunoSEQ multiplex PCR; TCRdb's copy has only in-frame clones and leaves some out. Here the sample spans about 240,000 clones, 25% to 35% being singletons. Sequenced input: central memory CD4+ T cells from blood. These receptors were obtained from a man aged 25-45 years in good health. Both conserved end residues are part of each CDR3. A D gene is named only where the DNA matches it firmly. Some rows mark clone size as missing; the rest say once, few, many or name a class of expanded clone.

clone_size j_call d_call v_call cdr3_length cdr3_aa cdr3_nt
. TRBJ2-2 . TRBV30 11 CAWENTGELFF TGTGCCTGGGAGAACACCGGGGAGCTGTTTTTT
. TRBJ2-1 TRBD1 TRBV15 19 CATSRVGGQGMGSYNEQFF TGTGCCACCAGCAGAGTAGGTGGACAGGGGATGGGATCCTACAATGAGCAGTTCTTC
once TRBJ1-5 . TRBV27 15 CASSPTGHANQPQHF TGTGCCAGCAGTCCTACTGGACACGCCAATCAGCCCCAGCATTTT
. TRBJ1-1 TRBD1 TRBV4-3 15 CASSQTQGRNTEAFF TGCGCCAGCAGCCAGACACAGGGGCGTAACACTGAAGCTTTCTTT
. TRBJ2-5 . TRBV5-1 14 CASSPTGPQETQYF TGCGCCAGCAGCCCGACGGGCCCCCAAGAGACCCAGTACTTC
once TRBJ2-7 . TRBV30 13 CAWSVLSGYEQYF TGTGCCTGGAGTGTACTGTCTGGCTACGAGCAGTACTTC
many TRBJ2-3 . TRBV7-9 15 CASSLAGSVSDTQYF TGTGCCAGCAGCTTAGCGGGCAGTGTGAGCGATACGCAGTATTTT
many TRBJ1-2 . TRBV6-5 13 CASSSSRGYGYTF TGTGCCAGCAGTTCCTCCCGTGGTTATGGCTACACCTTC
once TRBJ2-7 . TRBV30 15 CAWRGRAAGSYEQYF TGTGCCTGGAGAGGTCGGGCGGCGGGGTCCTACGAGCAGTACTTC
. TRBJ1-1 . TRBV27 13 CASSLSFSQAAFF TGTGCCAGCAGTTTATCGTTCAGTCAAGCAGCTTTCTTT
few TRBJ2-3 TRBD2 TRBV11-2 17 CASSLDPFGRLGDTQYF TGTGCCAGCAGCTTAGATCCATTCGGGAGGTTAGGAGATACGCAGTATTTT
. TRBJ2-2 . TRBV5-4 14 CASSLGYPSGELFF TGTGCCAGCAGCTTGGGCTACCCCAGCGGGGAGCTGTTTTTT
. TRBJ2-1 . TRBV7-2 16 CASSFGRVRNYNEQFF TGTGCCAGCAGCTTCGGAAGAGTCCGCAACTACAATGAGCAGTTCTTC
. TRBJ2-4 . TRBV5-6 14 CASSLRGTQNIQYF TGTGCCAGCAGCCTCCGCGGGACCCAAAACATTCAGTACTTC
few TRBJ2-1 . TRBV6-5 11 CASSYDNEQFF TGTGCCAGCAGTTACGACAATGAGCAGTTCTTC
few TRBJ2-5 . TRBV30 13 CAWSLRGQGTQYF TGTGCCTGGAGTCTCAGGGGTCAGGGGACCCAGTACTTC
few TRBJ2-2 . TRBV6-1 14 CASITTVNTGELFF TGTGCCAGCATAACAACCGTTAACACCGGGGAGCTGTTTTTT
. TRBJ2-3 . TRBV5-4 14 CASTYGADTDTQYF TGTGCCAGCACCTACGGGGCCGACACAGATACGCAGTATTTT
. TRBJ2-2 . TRBV7-2 15 CASSPDSQGTGELFF TGTGCCAGCAGCCCCGACTCCCAGGGAACCGGGGAGCTGTTTTTT